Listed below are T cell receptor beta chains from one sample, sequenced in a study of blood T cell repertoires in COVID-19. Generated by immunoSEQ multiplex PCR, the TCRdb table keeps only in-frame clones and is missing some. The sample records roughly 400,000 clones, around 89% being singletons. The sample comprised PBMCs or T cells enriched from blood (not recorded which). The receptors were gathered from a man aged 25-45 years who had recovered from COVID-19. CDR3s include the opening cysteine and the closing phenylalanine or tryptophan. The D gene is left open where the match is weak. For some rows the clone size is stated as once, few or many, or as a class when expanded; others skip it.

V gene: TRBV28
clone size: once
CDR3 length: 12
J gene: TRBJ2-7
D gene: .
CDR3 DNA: TGTGCCAGCAGTCCCCAGGTCTACGAGCAGTACTTC
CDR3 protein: CASSPQVYEQYF

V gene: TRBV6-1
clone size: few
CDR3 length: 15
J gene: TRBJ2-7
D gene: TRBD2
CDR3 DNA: TGTGCCAGCAGTGAATTCGGACTAGCGGCATACGAGCAGTACTTC
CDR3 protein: CASSEFGLAAYEQYF

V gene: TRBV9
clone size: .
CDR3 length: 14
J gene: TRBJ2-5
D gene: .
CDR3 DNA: TGTGCCAGCAGCGTAGAAGGGGTCCAAGAGACCCAGTACTTC
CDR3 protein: CASSVEGVQETQYF

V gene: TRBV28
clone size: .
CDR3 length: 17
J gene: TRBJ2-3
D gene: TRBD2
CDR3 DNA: TGTGCCAGCAGTGAGGCCCAGACTAGCGGGAGACCAGATACGCAGTATTTT
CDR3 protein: CASSEAQTSGRPDTQYF

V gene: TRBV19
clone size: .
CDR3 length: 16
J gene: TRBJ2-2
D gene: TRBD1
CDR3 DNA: TGTGCCAGTAGTATCTGGGACAGCAAGAACACCGGGGAGCTGTTTTTT
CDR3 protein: CASSIWDSKNTGELFF

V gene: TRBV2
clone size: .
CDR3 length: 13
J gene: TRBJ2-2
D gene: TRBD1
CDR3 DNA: TGTGCCACCCAGGGGGCGCTTACCGGGGAGCTGTTTTTT
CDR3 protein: CATQGALTGELFF

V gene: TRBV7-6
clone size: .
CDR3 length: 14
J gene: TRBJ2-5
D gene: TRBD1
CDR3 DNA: TGTGCCAGCAGCACGGACAGGCCACAAGAGACCCAGTACTTC
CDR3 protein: CASSTDRPQETQYF

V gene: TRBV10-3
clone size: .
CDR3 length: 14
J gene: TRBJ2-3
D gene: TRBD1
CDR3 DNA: TGTGCCATCAACCGGGACAGGGTGGCAGATACGCAGTATTTT
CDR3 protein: CAINRDRVADTQYF

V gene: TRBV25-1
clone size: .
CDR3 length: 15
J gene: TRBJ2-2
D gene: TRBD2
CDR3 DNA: TGTGCCAGCAGAGAACTAGCGTCGAACACCGGGGAGCTGTTTTTT
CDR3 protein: CASRELASNTGELFF

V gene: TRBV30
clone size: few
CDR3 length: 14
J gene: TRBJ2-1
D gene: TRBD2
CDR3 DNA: TGTGCCTGGAAAGCGGGAGGCCGTAATAATGAGCAGTTCTTC
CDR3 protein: CAWKAGGRNNEQFF

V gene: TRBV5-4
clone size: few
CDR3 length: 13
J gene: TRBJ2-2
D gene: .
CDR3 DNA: TGTGCCAGCAGCTTGGTTGCGTCCGGGGAGCTGTTTTTT
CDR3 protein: CASSLVASGELFF

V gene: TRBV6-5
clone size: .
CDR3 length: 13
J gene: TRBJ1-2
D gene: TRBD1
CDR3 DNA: TGTGCCGGACAGGGACAGGCCTTGAGCGGCTACACCTTC
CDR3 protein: CAGQGQALSGYTF

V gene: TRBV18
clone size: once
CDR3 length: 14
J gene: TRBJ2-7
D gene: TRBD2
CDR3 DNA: TGTGCCAGCTCACTAGCGGGGGGCGCGTGGGAGCAGTACTTC
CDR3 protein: CASSLAGGAWEQYF

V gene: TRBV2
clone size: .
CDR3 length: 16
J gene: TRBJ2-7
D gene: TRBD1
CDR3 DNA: TGTGCCAGCAGCGTCCCCGGGACAGGGCCTACCTACGAGCAGTACTTC
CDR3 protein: CASSVPGTGPTYEQYF

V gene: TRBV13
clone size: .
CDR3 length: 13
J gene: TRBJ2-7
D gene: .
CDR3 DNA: TGTGCCAGCACGGCCCAGGGATCGAACGAGCAGTACTTC
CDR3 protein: CASTAQGSNEQYF

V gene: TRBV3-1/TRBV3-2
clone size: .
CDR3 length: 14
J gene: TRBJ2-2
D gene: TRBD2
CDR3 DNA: TGTGCCAGCAGACTAGCGGGAGGATCTGGGGAGCTGTTTTTT
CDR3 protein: CASRLAGGSGELFF

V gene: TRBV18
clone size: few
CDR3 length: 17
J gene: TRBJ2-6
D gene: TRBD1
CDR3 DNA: TGTGCCAGCTCCCCCGGGACAGGCGGGTTCGGGGCCAACGTCCTGACTTTC
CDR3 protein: CASSPGTGGFGANVLTF

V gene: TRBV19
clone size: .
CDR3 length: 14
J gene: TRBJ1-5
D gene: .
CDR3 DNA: TGTGCCAGTAGTATAAGGACTGAAAATCAGCCCCAGCATTTT
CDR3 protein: CASSIRTENQPQHF

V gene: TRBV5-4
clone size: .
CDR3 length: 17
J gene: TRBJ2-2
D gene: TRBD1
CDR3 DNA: TGTGCCAGCAGCCGGGGACAGGGATTCCCTAACACCGGGGAGCTGTTTTTT
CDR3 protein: CASSRGQGFPNTGELFF

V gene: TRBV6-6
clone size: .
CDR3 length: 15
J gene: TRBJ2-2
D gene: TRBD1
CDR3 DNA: TGTGCCAGCAGAACCGGGACAGCGAACACCGGGGAGCTGTTTTTT
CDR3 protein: CASRTGTANTGELFF

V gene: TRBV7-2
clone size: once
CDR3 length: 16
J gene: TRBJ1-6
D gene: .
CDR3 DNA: TGTGCCAGCAGCTTAGTGGGGGGCTCCTATAATTCACCCCTCCACTTT
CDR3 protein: CASSLVGGSYNSPLHF

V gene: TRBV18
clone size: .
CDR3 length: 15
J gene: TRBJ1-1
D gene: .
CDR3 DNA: TGTGCCAGCTCACTGCGGGCTAGCACCAACACTGAAGCTTTCTTT
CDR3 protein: CASSLRASTNTEAFF

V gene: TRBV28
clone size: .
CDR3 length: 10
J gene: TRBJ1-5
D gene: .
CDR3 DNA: TGTGCCAGCAGTTCGAGGCCCCAGCATTTT
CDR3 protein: CASSSRPQHF